The rows below give T cell receptor beta chains drawn from one sample of a study of OX40 agonist ivuxolimab in advanced cancers. Generated by immunoSEQ multiplex PCR, the TCRdb table keeps only in-frame clones and is missing some. The sample consists of some 37,000 clones, around 82% of them appearing once. Sample: CD4+ or CD8+ T cells sorted from blood, taken in a trial of the OX40 agonist ivuxolimab. All receptors come from an adult with an advanced solid tumor such as melanoma, head and neck, liver or kidney cancer. CDR3s include the opening cysteine and the closing phenylalanine or tryptophan. D genes are given only for firm matches.

V gene,J gene,D gene,CDR3 DNA,CDR3 protein
TRBV5-4,TRBJ1-5,NA,TGTGCCAGCAGCTTTGGCGATCAGCCCCAGCATTTT,CASSFGDQPQHF
TRBV4-2,TRBJ2-3,TRBD2,TGTGCCAGCAGCCAAGAGGGCGGGGGGACGCAGTATTTT,CASSQEGGGTQYF
TRBV4-3,TRBJ2-2,NA,TGCGCCAGCAGCCAAGATCGAGGGGCGAACACCGGGGAGCTGTTTTTT,CASSQDRGANTGELFF
TRBV27,TRBJ2-1,NA,TGTGCCAGCAGACGGGAACGGGGGCTGACCTACAATGAGCAGTTCTTC,CASRRERGLTYNEQFF
TRBV5-6,TRBJ2-7,NA,TGTGCCAGCAACTATCTGGGCCATGAGTTTTCCGAGCAGTACTTC,CASNYLGHEFSEQYF
TRBV29-1,TRBJ2-1,NA,TGCAGCGTTGCCCCCTACAATGAGCAGTTCTTC,CSVAPYNEQFF
TRBV2,TRBJ2-5,NA,TGTGCCAGCACCAGGGACTTCCAAGAGACCCAGTACTTC,CASTRDFQETQYF
TRBV7-2,TRBJ1-1,NA,TGTGCCAGCAGCTTAGTGGGGCAAGTCACTGAAGCTTTCTTT,CASSLVGQVTEAFF
TRBV2,TRBJ2-4,TRBD1,TGTGCCAGCATGAGGGACAGGACCAAAAACATTCAGTACTTC,CASMRDRTKNIQYF
TRBV7-9,TRBJ1-2,NA,TGTGCCAGCAGCAGATTCTATGGCTACACCTTC,CASSRFYGYTF
TRBV2,TRBJ2-5,TRBD2,TGTGCCAGCAGTCCTTTAGCGGGGGGGCAGTTGGAGACCCAGTACTTC,CASSPLAGGQLETQYF
TRBV18,TRBJ1-2,NA,TGTGCCAGCTCACGAGGTGGGTCAGCGTCTAACTATGGCTACACCTTC,CASSRGGSASNYGYTF
TRBV27,TRBJ2-1,TRBD1,TGTGCCAGCAGTCTTCGGACAGGGATAGGCAATGAGCAGTTCTTC,CASSLRTGIGNEQFF
TRBV6-5,TRBJ2-7,TRBD2,TGTGCCAGCTTGGAGCGGGAGGGGGGTGAGCAGTACTTC,CASLEREGGEQYF
TRBV30,TRBJ1-1,TRBD1,TGTGCCTGGAACCCTCCGGACAGGGCTGGCACTGAAGCTTTCTTT,CAWNPPDRAGTEAFF
TRBV6-6,TRBJ2-6,TRBD1,TGTGCCAGCAGTTACTTGAGGACAGGGGCGGCCAACGTCCTGACTTTC,CASSYLRTGAANVLTF
TRBV5-1,TRBJ2-2,NA,TGCGCCAGCAGCTCCGGACTGTACGGGGAGCTGTTTTTT,CASSSGLYGELFF
TRBV25-1,TRBJ1-2,NA,TGTGCCAGCAGTGAATATCGCAGGGGAGACTATGGCTACACCTTC,CASSEYRRGDYGYTF
TRBV9,TRBJ2-2,TRBD1,TGTGCCAGCAAGAAAACCGGGACAGCGAACACCGGGGAGCTGTTTTTT,CASKKTGTANTGELFF
TRBV4-1,TRBJ1-4,NA,TGCGCCAGCACCATGGGGGTGACTAATGAAAAACTGTTTTTT,CASTMGVTNEKLFF